This T cell receptor beta chain is from a study of T cell changes during pregnancy in multiple sclerosis. CDR3 length: 12 residues. Germline V gene lookup returns CDR1 SGHAT and CDR2 FQNNGV. The ends were cut back, 0 bases at V and 7 bases at J, with 6 bases in the middle. Assay used: immunoSEQ multiplex PCR; TCRdb lists only in-frame clones, some missing. The sample comprises 100,000 or so clones, 80% to 95% of which are singletons, and less than 2% rests with the top ten. This receptor was obtained from a female donor with multiple sclerosis, enrolled in a pregnancy study. The V gene is TRBV11-2, the J gene TRBJ1-1; D unclear. This specimen was peripheral blood, taken after pregnancy. The CDR3 coding sequence is TGTGCCAGCAGCTTAGACGGCGGTGAAGCTTTCTTT. Protein: CASSLDGGEAFF.